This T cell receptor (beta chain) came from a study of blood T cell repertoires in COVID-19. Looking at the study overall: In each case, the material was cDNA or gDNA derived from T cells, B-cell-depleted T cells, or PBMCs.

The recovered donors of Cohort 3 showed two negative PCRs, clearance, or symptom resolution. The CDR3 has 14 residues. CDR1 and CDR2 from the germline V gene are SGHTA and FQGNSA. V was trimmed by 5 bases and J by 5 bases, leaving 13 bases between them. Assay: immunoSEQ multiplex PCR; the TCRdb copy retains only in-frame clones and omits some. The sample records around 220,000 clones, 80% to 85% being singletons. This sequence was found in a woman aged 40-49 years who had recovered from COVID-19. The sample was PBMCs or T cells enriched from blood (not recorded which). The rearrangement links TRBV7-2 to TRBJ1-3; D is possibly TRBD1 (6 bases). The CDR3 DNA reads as TGTGCCAGCAGCGGGCCCGGACAGAGAAACACCATATATTTT. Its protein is CASSGPGQRNTIYF.